These 15 T cell receptor beta chains were sequenced from one sample in a study of blood T cell repertoires in COVID-19. Measured with immunoSEQ multiplex PCR; TCRdb has only the in-frame clones, and not every one. Here the sample spans around 150,000 clones, 84% being singletons. The sample was peripheral blood. The source of these receptors is a young man with COVID-19, enrolled during active disease.

The V and J genes are TRBV9 and TRBJ2-7; the match to TRBD1 covers 7 bases. Looked up from germline, CDR1 is SGDLS and CDR2 is YYNGEE. The CDR3 sequence is 13 residues long. V was clipped by 3 bases and J by 7 bases; unmatched bases: 7. The CDR3 spells CASSATGVGEQYF. CDR3 sequence (DNA): TGTGCCAGCAGCGCTACAGGGGTGGGTGAGCAGTACTTC.

This chain uses TRBV28 with TRBJ1-4; 12 bases align to TRBD1. The CDR3 is 15 residues long. Germline loops: CDR1 MDHEN, CDR2 SYDVKM. Germline trimming cut 5 bases from V and 8 bases from J; bases unmatched to any gene: 6. For the CDR3, the DNA is TGTGCCAGCAGTGCAGGGACAGGGGGCAGGGAAAAACTGTTTTTT. Protein product: CASSAGTGGREKLFF. Looking up the rest from reference TRBV28 and TRBJ1-4 gives the full variable domain: DVKVTQSSRYLVKRTGEKVFLECVQDMDHENMFWYRQDPGLGLRLIYFSYDVKMKEKGDIPEGYSVSREKKERFSLILESASTNQTSMYLCASSAGTGGREKLFFGSGTQLSVL.

The chain joins TRBV3-1 (or the pseudogene TRBV3-2) to TRBJ1-5; tentative D call: TRBD1 (5 bases). The length of the CDR3 is 15 residues. The germline V gene encodes CDR1 LGHDT and CDR2 YNNKEL (reference sequence). Trimming pared 4 bases from V and 6 bases from J, leaving 16 bases between. The CDR3 region has the DNA TGTGCCAGCAGCCTTACAGGATTCTCGGGTCAGCCCCAGCATTTT. It translates to CASSLTGFSGQPQHF.

The rearrangement links TRBV6-6 to TRBJ2-1; TRBD1 is a possible D gene (6 bases). CDR3 size: 16 residues. Trimming stripped 4 bases from V and 0 bases from J, with 13 bases between. Germline lookup yields CDR1 MNHNY and CDR2 SVGAGI (reference sequence). The CDR3 DNA is TGTGCCAGCAGTTCCACAGGGCTGCTCTCCTACAATGAGCAGTTCTTC. Protein: CASSSTGLLSYNEQFF.

The gene calls are TRBV12-5 and TRBJ2-1; the match to TRBD2 covers 7 bases. Germline CDR1 is LGHNT and CDR2 is FRNRAP. V lost 7 bases and J lost 15; bases outside the gene matches: 15. The CDR3 covers 13 residues. CDR3 region: CASAQSTELARFF. DNA for the CDR3: TGTGCTAGTGCCCAGAGCACCGAACTAGCGAGGTTCTTC.

The rearrangement joins TRBV18 to TRBJ2-1; the match to TRBD2 covers 8 bases. The CDR3 length is 17 residues. Germline CDR1 KGHSH, CDR2 LQKENI. V shed 3 bases and J 1 base; nucleotides not matched to a gene: 8. CDR3 nucleotide sequence: TGTGCCAGCTCACCCACTCTAGCGGGCACTTCCTACAATGAGCAGTTCTTC. This sequence encodes CASSPTLAGTSYNEQFF. The full variable domain, its missing parts supplied by reference TRBV18 and TRBJ2-1, is NAGVMQNPRHLVRRRGQEARLRCSPMKGHSHVYWYRQLPEEGLKFMVYLQKENIIDESGMPKERFSAEFPKEGPSILRIQQVVRGDSAAYFCASSPTLAGTSYNEQFFGPGTRLTVL.

V usage is TRBV19 and J usage is TRBJ1-1; D call uncertain. This CDR3 is 14 amino acids long. Deletions cut 6 bases from V and 3 bases from J, with 14 bases between. Germline V gene sequence: CDR1 LNHDA, CDR2 SQIVND (reference sequence). CDR3 DNA sequence: TGTGCCAGTAGCACTAGCCCCATCTACACTGAAGCTTTCTTT. Its protein is CASSTSPIYTEAFF.

The chain has TRBV28 and TRBJ1-2; the match to TRBD1 covers 8 bases. Germline CDR1 and CDR2: MDHEN and SYDVKM. The V gene end was trimmed by 6 bases and the J gene end by 6 bases; junction bases not matched to a gene: 9. The CDR3 loop spans 14 amino acids. The CDR3 nucleotides read TGTGCCAGCAGAGAGACAGGGGCGACGCATGGCTACACCTTC. This sequence encodes CASRETGATHGYTF.

The V and J genes are TRBV28 and TRBJ2-7, with TRBD1 matching 7 bases. Trimming removed 4 bases from V and 3 bases from J; junction bases left unmatched: 6. The CDR3 spans 14 residues. Germline V gene sequence: CDR1 MDHEN, CDR2 SYDVKM. The CDR3 is CASSSFRQGYEQYF. The CDR3, as DNA: TGTGCCAGCAGTTCCTTTCGACAGGGCTACGAGCAGTACTTC.

This clone showed up just once. The chain links TRBV28 to TRBJ2-3; TRBD1 is a possible D gene (5 bases). V dropped 5 bases and J dropped 5 bases, with 11 bases sitting between them. This CDR3 has 13 residues. The V gene's germline CDR1 is MDHEN and CDR2 SYDVKM. The CDR3 DNA reads as TGTGCCAGCAGTATCCCGACAGTAGATACGCAGTATTTT. Encoded protein: CASSIPTVDTQYF.

This chain uses TRBV11-1 with TRBJ2-3; D might be TRBD2 (6 bases). Trimming pared 4 bases from V and 3 bases from J, leaving 11 bases between. This CDR3 spans 14 amino acids. Germline V gene lookup returns CDR1 SGHAT and CDR2 FQDESV (reference sequence). Here the CDR3 DNA reads TGTGCCAGCAGCTCGCCGACTAGTACAGATACGCAGTATTTT. Translating it yields CASSSPTSTDTQYF.

The chain has TRBV28 and TRBJ1-5; 8 bases map to TRBD1. V was pared by 9 bases and J by 4 bases, with 8 bases of the junction left unmatched. The CDR3 length is 14 residues. Germline CDR1 is MDHEN and CDR2 is SYDVKM. This CDR3 reads CASLSGTGNQPQHF. DNA for the CDR3: TGTGCCAGTCTTTCCGGGACAGGAAATCAGCCCCAGCATTTT.

This rearrangement joins TRBV3-1 (or the pseudogene TRBV3-2) to TRBJ2-7; TRBD2 matches 10 bases. The J segment lost 0 bases and the V segment lost 5 bases, leaving 13 bases of the junction unmatched. Germline V gene sequence: CDR1 LGHDT, CDR2 YNNKEL (reference sequence). The CDR3 covers 18 residues. The CDR3 spells CASSKRILAGTSSYEQYF. The CDR3 nucleotides read TGTGCCAGCAGCAAGAGGATACTAGCGGGAACGAGCTCCTACGAGCAGTACTTC.

V is TRBV6-5 and J is TRBJ1-5; 10 bases line up with TRBD1. J was trimmed by 8 bases and V by 5 bases; bases with no gene match: 9. The CDR3 totals 15 residues. CDR1 MNHEY and CDR2 SVGAGI come from the germline V gene. Written as DNA, the CDR3 is TGTGCCAGCAGTCACCCCGGGACAGGGGTCGAGCCCCAGCATTTT. Protein product: CASSHPGTGVEPQHF.

The gene calls are TRBV7-9 and TRBJ2-3, with 7 bases identical to TRBD2. The germline V gene encodes CDR1 SEHNR and CDR2 FQNEAQ (reference sequence). The CDR3 runs 17 residues. The V and J ends lost 1 base and 4 bases, in that order; junction bases with no gene match: 11. DNA for the CDR3: TGTGCCAGCAGCTTAGACGAAGGCTCCGGGAGGTCAGATACGCAGTATTTT. Amino acids: CASSLDEGSGRSDTQYF.